This TCR beta chain was sequenced during a study of cytomegalovirus exposure and HLA in healthy donors. The CDR3 totals 13 residues. Trimming cost V 0 bases and J 8 bases, with 8 bases left between them. From germline, CDR1 is LGHNA and CDR2 YNFKEQ. A multiplex PCR was run with 60 Vbeta primers and 13 Jbeta primers. Libraries were prepared by immunoSEQ multiplex PCR; TCRdb keeps only in-frame clonotypes and omits some of them. The sample includes about 99,000 clones, over 9.5% of them seen just once. This clone was seen only a few times. The sample was PBMCs. The receptor comes from a man between 35 and 55 years old in good health and CMV-seropositive. The rearrangement links TRBV4-2 to TRBJ1-5, with D perhaps matching TRBD1 (5 bases). The chain's CDR3 is CASSQDGAKPQHF. The CDR3 DNA reads as TGTGCCAGCAGCCAAGATGGGGCAAAGCCCCAGCATTTT.